These 24 T cell receptor beta chains came from one sample sequenced in a study of shared clonotypes between healthy human individuals. Repertoires were generated with immunoSEQ multiplex PCR, while TCRdb's copy carries only in-frame clones and drops some. The table shows approximately 2.5 million clones, with around 90% occurring only once. Sample: naive CD4+ T cells sorted from blood. Subset specified: CD45RA+ positively selected. Receptors were obtained from a man between 18 and 35 years old in good health.

The genes are TRBV6-1 and TRBJ2-5; tentative D call: TRBD2 (5 bases). This CDR3 spans 13 amino acids. Germline V CDR1 and CDR2: MNHNS, SASEGT. The germline V and J ends were trimmed by 6 bases and 2 bases, with 10 bases remaining between them. CDR3 region: CASSQPGQETQYF. The CDR3 region has the DNA TGTGCCAGCAGCCAACCGGGACAAGAGACCCAGTACTTC.

On this clone itself: Germline is not matched at one junction end, which may reflect a read error. This chain connects TRBV10-3 to TRBJ1-1; D uncertain. This CDR3 comprises 13 residues. Germline V gene lookup returns CDR1 ENHRY and CDR2 SYGVKD. As DNA, the CDR3 is TGTGCCATCAATGAGTTGATGAACACTGAAGCTTTCTTT. Translating it yields CAINELMNTEAFF.

The V and J genes are TRBV19 and TRBJ1-6; D not certain. The CDR3 consists of 14 residues. Trimming took 6 bases from V and 7 from J, leaving 13 bases between them. The germline gives CDR1 LNHDA, CDR2 SQIVND (reference sequence). CDR3 coding DNA: TGTGCCAGTAGAATCTTGAGTCTCAATTCACCCCTCCACTTT. It encodes CASRILSLNSPLHF.

The rearrangement links TRBV5-1 to TRBJ2-7, with 8 bases that match TRBD1. The J segment lost 10 bases and the V segment lost 3 bases, leaving 12 bases of the junction unmatched. There are 14 residues in the CDR3. Germline CDR1 SGHRS, CDR2 YFSETQ. DNA of the CDR3: TGCGCCAGCAGCTCCGGACAGGGTGGGCAGGGACAGTACTTC. It codes for CASSSGQGGQGQYF.

CDR3 coding DNA: TGTGCCAGTTCCTCATCGGGGAGAAATAGCAATCAGCCCCAGCATTTT. It yields the protein CASSSSGRNSNQPQHF. V and J are TRBV18 and TRBJ1-5, with D unclear. The CDR3 totals 16 residues. The germline V gene encodes CDR1 KGHSH and CDR2 LQKENI. V lost 9 bases, J lost 0 bases, and 18 bases lay in between.

This chain connects TRBV5-5 to TRBJ1-3; D gene uncertain. Germline V gene lookup returns CDR1 SGHKS and CDR2 YYEKEE (reference sequence). The V end lost 0 bases, the J end lost 0 bases, and 10 bases lay between the germline ends. This CDR3 is built from 16 residues. The CDR3 DNA is TGTGCCAGCAGCTTGGTCCGCCAGAGCTCTGGAAACACCATATATTTT. Its translation is CASSLVRQSSGNTIYF.

This sequence joins TRBV6-6 and TRBJ2-1; 9 nucleotides align to TRBD2. This CDR3 is built from 11 residues. The V gene end was trimmed by 7 bases and the J gene end by 11 bases; junction bases not matched to a gene: 3. Germline V gene data show CDR1 as MNHNY and CDR2 as SVGAGI (reference sequence). Here the CDR3 DNA reads TGTGCCAGCACCAGCGGGGGGAAGCAGTTCTTC. Translated, it gives CASTSGGKQFF.

The chain recombines TRBV7-8 with TRBJ1-5, with D uncertain. The CDR3 is 13 amino acids. The germline V gene encodes CDR1 SGHVS and CDR2 FQNEAQ. The V end was cut by 4 bases, the J end by 7 bases, with 11 bases between. The CDR3 here is CASSSVMWQPQHF. The CDR3 DNA follows: TGTGCCAGCAGCTCAGTCATGTGGCAGCCCCAGCATTTT.

The chain recombines TRBV30 with TRBJ2-3, with D hard to call. The CDR3 is 13 residues long. Trimming cost V 2 bases and J 2 bases, with 8 bases left between them. CDR1 and CDR2 (germline): GTSNPN, SVGIG (reference sequence). The chain's CDR3 is CAWSWQNTDTQYF. DNA of the CDR3: TGTGCCTGGAGTTGGCAGAACACAGATACGCAGTATTTT.

With regard to this clone: This same CDR3 is encoded by further DNA sequences in the sample. The chain recombines TRBV7-2 with TRBJ2-3; 11 positions agree with TRBD2. The CDR3 sequence is 16 residues long. CDR1 and CDR2 from the germline V gene are SGHTA and FQGNSA. The V and J ends lost 3 bases and 2 bases, in that order; junction bases with no gene match: 4. The CDR3 DNA follows: TGTGCCAGCAGCTTCGTAGCGGGAGGGCCCACAGATACGCAGTATTTT. Translating gives CASSFVAGGPTDTQYF.

The genes are TRBV5-4 and TRBJ2-7; D remains unclear. This CDR3 contains 13 residues. Germline V gives CDR1 SGHNT, CDR2 YYREEE (reference sequence). Trimming removed 0 bases from V and 2 bases from J, with 6 bases in between. The CDR3 sequence is CASSLDYTYEQYF. In nucleotides, the CDR3 is TGTGCCAGCAGCTTGGACTACACCTACGAGCAGTACTTC.

This clone was picked up one time. This sample includes further DNA sequences coding for the same CDR3. The chain recombines TRBV2 with TRBJ2-7, with D uncertain. Germline CDR1 SNHLY, CDR2 FYNNEI. V was shortened by 6 bases and J by 6 bases, with 9 bases between the two germline ends. The CDR3 is made up of 11 amino acids. CDR3 nucleotide sequence: TGTGCCAGCAGCCGAGATGGCGAGCAGTACTTC. It codes for CASSRDGEQYF.

The rearrangement joins TRBV5-4 to TRBJ2-5; 10 bases agree with TRBD1. V lost 4 bases to trimming and J lost 5 bases; unmatched junction nucleotides: 8. Germline V lookup: CDR1 SGHNT, CDR2 YYREEE (reference sequence). The CDR3 extends over 15 amino acids. CDR3 amino acids: CASSDDRGLRETQYF. The CDR3 region has the DNA TGTGCCAGCAGCGACGACAGGGGGCTGAGGGAGACCCAGTACTTC.

V and J are TRBV6-1 and TRBJ1-1, with D unresolved. This CDR3 comprises 13 residues. Germline-derived CDR1 and CDR2 are MNHNS and SASEGT. Trimming removed 6 bases from V and 6 bases from J, with 14 bases in between. The CDR3 loop is CASRGPAMPEAFF. CDR3 bases: TGTGCCAGCAGGGGCCCCGCCATGCCTGAAGCTTTCTTT.

On this clone: The same CDR3 also results from other DNA sequences found in this sample. The chain links TRBV18 to TRBJ1-5; weak D call: TRBD1 (5 bases). Germline V gene lookup returns CDR1 KGHSH and CDR2 LQKENI. V dropped 2 bases and J dropped 0 bases, with 8 bases sitting between them. The CDR3 runs 15 residues. DNA of the CDR3: TGTGCCAGCTCACCAGTCCAGGGTAGCAATCAGCCCCAGCATTTT. Translating gives CASSPVQGSNQPQHF. Complete variable domain (other parts from reference TRBV18 and TRBJ1-5): NAGVMQNPRHLVRRRGQEARLRCSPMKGHSHVYWYRQLPEEGLKFMVYLQKENIIDESGMPKERFSAEFPKEGPSILRIQQVVRGDSAAYFCASSPVQGSNQPQHFGDGTRLSIL.

The CDR3 reads CAWSPGTGADTQYF. The CDR3 DNA reads as TGTGCCTGGAGTCCCGGGACAGGGGCAGATACGCAGTATTTT. The genes are TRBV30 and TRBJ2-3; 10 nucleotides agree with TRBD1. Losses at the gene ends were 2 bases for V and 4 bases for J; bases not matched to a gene: 3. Germline V gene sequence: CDR1 GTSNPN, CDR2 SVGIG (reference sequence). This CDR3 is 14 amino acids long.

On this clone: The sample carries other DNA sequences with the same CDR3. The rearrangement links TRBV6-4 to TRBJ2-2; weak D call: TRBD2 (6 bases). Germline CDR1 is MRHNA and CDR2 is SNTAGT. CDR3 length: 14 residues. V was shortened by 6 bases and J by 0 bases, with 8 bases between the two germline ends. In nucleotides, the CDR3 is TGTGCCAGCAGGGGGACTGCGAACACCGGGGAGCTGTTTTTT. Translating it yields CASRGTANTGELFF.

V gene TRBV4-3 combines with J gene TRBJ2-3; TRBD1 agrees at 9 bases. With 3 bases clipped from V and 4 bases from J, the junction kept 5 bases outside the gene matches. This CDR3 comprises 15 residues. The V gene's germline CDR1 is LGHNA and CDR2 YSLEER. This CDR3 reads CASSHGDRVPDTQYF. As DNA, the CDR3 is TGCGCCAGCAGCCACGGGGACAGGGTCCCAGATACGCAGTATTTT.

This chain connects TRBV19 to TRBJ2-1; weak D call: TRBD2 (6 bases). Deletions cut 3 bases from V and 12 bases from J, with 15 bases between. CDR3 length: 13 residues. Germline V CDR1 and CDR2: LNHDA, SQIVND (reference sequence). CDR3 protein: CASSIGTAARQFF. The CDR3, as DNA: TGTGCCAGTAGTATCGGGACTGCGGCTAGGCAGTTCTTC.

This chain uses TRBV4-1 with TRBJ2-1, with 12 bases matching TRBD2. Germline-derived CDR1 and CDR2 are MGHRA and YSYEKL. CDR3 length: 17 residues. With V trimmed by 1 base and J by 3 bases, 4 bases remained unmatched. The CDR3: CASSQVPLAGGYNEQFF. The CDR3 region has the DNA TGCGCCAGCAGCCAAGTCCCACTAGCGGGAGGCTACAATGAGCAGTTCTTC.

The rearrangement joins TRBV25-1 to TRBJ2-7, with D unresolved. This CDR3 region has 13 residues. Trimming stripped 4 bases from V and 2 bases from J, with 9 bases between. Germline assignment: CDR1 MGHDK and CDR2 SYGVNS. In nucleotides, the CDR3 is TGTGCCAGCAGTGGGGCAGGAGCCTACGAGCAGTACTTC. Translation: CASSGAGAYEQYF.

This chain links TRBV5-4 with TRBJ2-7; 8 nucleotides match TRBD1. The CDR3 spans 15 residues. The trim removed 4 bases at V and 3 bases at J, leaving 9 bases unmatched. CDR1 and CDR2 (germline): SGHNT, YYREEE (reference sequence). CDR3 in DNA: TGTGCCAGCAGCCCTGGGGGGACAGGAATCTACGAGCAGTACTTC. Translation: CASSPGGTGIYEQYF. The variable domain in full, completed from reference TRBV5-4 and TRBJ2-7, reads ETGVTQSPTHLIKTRGQQVTLRCSSQSGHNTVSWYQQALGQGPQFIFQYYREEENGRGNFPPRFSGLQFPNYSSELNVNALELDDSALYLCASSPGGTGIYEQYFGPGTRLTVT.

The chain joins TRBV28 to TRBJ1-3; TRBD1 matches at 7 bases. J was trimmed by 0 bases and V by 2 bases; bases with no gene match: 7. The CDR3 covers 17 residues. Germline V gene data show CDR1 as MDHEN and CDR2 as SYDVKM. The CDR3 region is CASSLLLGQHSGNTIYF. The CDR3 DNA is TGTGCCAGCAGTTTACTTCTGGGACAGCACTCTGGAAACACCATATATTTT. Complete variable domain (other parts from reference TRBV28 and TRBJ1-3): DVKVTQSSRYLVKRTGEKVFLECVQDMDHENMFWYRQDPGLGLRLIYFSYDVKMKEKGDIPEGYSVSREKKERFSLILESASTNQTSMYLCASSLLLGQHSGNTIYFGEGSWLTVV.

V gene TRBV2 combines with J gene TRBJ2-1, with 7 bases lining up with TRBD1. The CDR3 sequence is 14 residues long. In germline, CDR1 is SNHLY, CDR2 FYNNEI. The ends lost 6 bases at V and 5 bases at J; junction bases unmatched: 7. In DNA, the CDR3 is TGTGCCAGCAGGAAAGCACAGGGGCACAATGAGCAGTTCTTC. Encoded protein: CASRKAQGHNEQFF. Drawing the rest from reference TRBV2 and TRBJ2-1, the complete variable domain is EPEVTQTPSHQVTQMGQEVILRCVPISNHLYFYWYRQILGQKVEFLVSFYNNEISEKSEIFDDQFSVERPDGSNFTLKIRSTKLEDSAMYFCASRKAQGHNEQFFGPGTRLTVL.